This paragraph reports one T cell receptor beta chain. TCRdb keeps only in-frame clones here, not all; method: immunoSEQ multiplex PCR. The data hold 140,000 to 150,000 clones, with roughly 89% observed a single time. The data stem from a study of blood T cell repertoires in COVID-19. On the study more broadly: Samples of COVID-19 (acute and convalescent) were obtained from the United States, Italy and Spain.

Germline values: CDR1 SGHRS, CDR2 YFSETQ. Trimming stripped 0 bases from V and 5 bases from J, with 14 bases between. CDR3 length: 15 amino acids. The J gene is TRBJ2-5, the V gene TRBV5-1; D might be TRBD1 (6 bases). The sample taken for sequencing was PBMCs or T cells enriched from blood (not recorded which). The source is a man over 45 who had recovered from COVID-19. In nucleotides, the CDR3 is TGCGCCAGCAGCTTGGGTCAGGGGAATGGTGAGACCCAGTACTTC. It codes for CASSLGQGNGETQYF.